This T cell receptor beta chain was observed in a study of shared clonotypes between healthy human individuals. Positively selected for CCR7, the CD45RO-negative cells used as naive CD8 cells excluded terminally differentiated effector memory CD45RA+ cells. Whole-study findings and limits: Among donors, the sharing of clonotypes was expected to be influenced by sequencing depth.

The CDR3 spans 14 residues. Germline V gene data show CDR1 as MNHNS and CDR2 as SASEGT. V was pared by 4 bases and J by 2 bases, with 9 bases between. The data were produced by immunoSEQ multiplex PCR, yet TCRdb's version contains in-frame clones alone and is incomplete. Seen here are about 700,000 clones, roughly nine tenths observed once, and the top ten hold approximately 25%. For this clone: Its antigen is not known.

The genes are TRBV6-1 and TRBJ2-1; tentative D call: TRBD1 (5 bases). The sequenced material came from naive CD8+ T cells sorted from blood. The source of this sequence is a man aged 30 to 45 in good health. The CDR3 spells CASSGGEAYNEQFF. For the CDR3, the DNA is TGTGCCAGCAGTGGGGGCGAAGCCTACAATGAGCAGTTCTTC.